This T cell receptor (beta chain) was sequenced during a study of shared clonotypes between healthy human individuals. V dropped 5 bases and J dropped 5 bases, with 9 bases sitting between them. CDR1 is MDHEN, CDR2 SYDVKM, per germline. The CDR3 loop spans 12 amino acids. Study-wide points: Depth was large, yet rarefaction showed that sorted-subset sequencing was incomplete.

The authors ran the assay at deep level. The protocol was immunoSEQ multiplex PCR, while the TCRdb copy is restricted to in-frame clones and leaves out a portion. The sample carries about 2.3 million clones, 85% to 95% recorded once. Concerning this clone itself: Its antigen is not identified. Other DNA sequences in the sample encode the same CDR3.

The sequence derives from a man between 18 and 35 years old in good health. Some clones in this sample may be carry-over from other donors' samples. Sequenced material: naive CD4+ T cells from PBMCs. The subset is: CD45RA+ positively selected. The rearrangement links TRBV28 to TRBJ2-5; tentatively, D is TRBD1 (6 bases). DNA of the CDR3: TGTGCCAGCAGTCCCACAGGGGAGACCCAGTACTTC. It is translated as CASSPTGETQYF.